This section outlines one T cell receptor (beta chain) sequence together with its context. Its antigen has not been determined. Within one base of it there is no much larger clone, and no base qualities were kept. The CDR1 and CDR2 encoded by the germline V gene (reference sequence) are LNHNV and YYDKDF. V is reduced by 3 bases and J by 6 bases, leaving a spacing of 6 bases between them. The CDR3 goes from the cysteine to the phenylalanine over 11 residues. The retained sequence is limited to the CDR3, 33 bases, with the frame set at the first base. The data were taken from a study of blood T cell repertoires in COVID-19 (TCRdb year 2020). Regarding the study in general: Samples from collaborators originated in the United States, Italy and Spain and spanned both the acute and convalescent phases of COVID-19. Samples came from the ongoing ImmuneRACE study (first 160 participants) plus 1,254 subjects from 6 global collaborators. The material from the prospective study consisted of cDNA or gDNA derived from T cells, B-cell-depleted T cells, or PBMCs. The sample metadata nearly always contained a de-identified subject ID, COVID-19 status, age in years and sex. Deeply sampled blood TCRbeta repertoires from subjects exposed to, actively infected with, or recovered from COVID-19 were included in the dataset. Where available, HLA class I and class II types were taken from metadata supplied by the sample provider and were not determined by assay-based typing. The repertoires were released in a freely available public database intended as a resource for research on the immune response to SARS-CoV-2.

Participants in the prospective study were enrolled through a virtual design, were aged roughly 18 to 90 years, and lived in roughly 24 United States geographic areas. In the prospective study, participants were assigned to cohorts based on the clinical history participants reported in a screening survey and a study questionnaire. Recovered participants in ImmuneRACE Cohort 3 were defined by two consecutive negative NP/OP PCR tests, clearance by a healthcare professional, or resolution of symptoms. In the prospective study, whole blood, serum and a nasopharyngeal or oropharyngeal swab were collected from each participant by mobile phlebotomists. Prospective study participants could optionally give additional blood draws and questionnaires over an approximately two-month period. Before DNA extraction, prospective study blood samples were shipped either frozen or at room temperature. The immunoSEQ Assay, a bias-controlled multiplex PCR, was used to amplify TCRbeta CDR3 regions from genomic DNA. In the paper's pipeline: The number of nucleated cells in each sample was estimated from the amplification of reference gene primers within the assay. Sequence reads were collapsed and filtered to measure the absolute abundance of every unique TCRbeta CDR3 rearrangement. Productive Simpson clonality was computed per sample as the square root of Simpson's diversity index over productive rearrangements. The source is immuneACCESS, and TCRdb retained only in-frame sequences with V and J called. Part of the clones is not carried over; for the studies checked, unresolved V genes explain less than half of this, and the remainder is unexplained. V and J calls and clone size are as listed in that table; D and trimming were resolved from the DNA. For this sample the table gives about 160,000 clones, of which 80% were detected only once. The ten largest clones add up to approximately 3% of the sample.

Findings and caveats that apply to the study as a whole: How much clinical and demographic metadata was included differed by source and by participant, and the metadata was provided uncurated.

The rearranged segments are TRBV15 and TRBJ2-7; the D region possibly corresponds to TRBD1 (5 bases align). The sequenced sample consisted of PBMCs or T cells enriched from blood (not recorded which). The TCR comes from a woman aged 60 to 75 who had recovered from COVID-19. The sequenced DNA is TGTGCCACCAGCAGTGACAGCGAGCAGTACTTC. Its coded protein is CATSSDSEQYF.